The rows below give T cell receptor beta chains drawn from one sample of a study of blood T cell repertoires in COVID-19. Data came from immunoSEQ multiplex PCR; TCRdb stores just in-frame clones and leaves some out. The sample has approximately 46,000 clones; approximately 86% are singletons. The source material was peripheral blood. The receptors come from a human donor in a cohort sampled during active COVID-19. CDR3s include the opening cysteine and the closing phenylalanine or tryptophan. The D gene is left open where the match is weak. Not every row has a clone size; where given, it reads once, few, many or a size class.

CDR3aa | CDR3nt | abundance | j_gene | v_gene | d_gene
CASSLAPSGGQETQYF | TGCGCCAGCAGCTTGGCGCCTAGCGGGGGACAAGAGACCCAGTACTTC | . | TRBJ2-5 | TRBV5-1 | TRBD2
CASSIWGRGQRNEQFF | TGTGCCAGTAGTATATGGGGAAGGGGGCAAAGGAATGAGCAGTTCTTC | medium-sized | TRBJ2-1 | TRBV19 | TRBD1
CASSESGQGVSEQYF | TGTGCCAGCAGTGAATCGGGACAGGGAGTGTCCGAGCAGTACTTC | . | TRBJ2-7 | TRBV2 | TRBD1
CASSLGGTGGEKLFF | TGTGCCAGCAGCTTAGGGGGGACAGGGGGCGAAAAACTGTTTTTT | . | TRBJ1-4 | TRBV7-8 | TRBD1
CASRPTSGGNTGELFF | TGCGCCAGCAGGCCGACTAGCGGGGGGAACACCGGGGAGCTGTTTTTT | . | TRBJ2-2 | TRBV5-1 | TRBD2
CASSSTSGDYEQYF | TGTGCCAGCAGCTCCACTAGCGGGGACTACGAGCAGTACTTC | . | TRBJ2-7 | TRBV11-2 | TRBD2
CATSRDPTEKLFF | TGTGCCACCAGCAGAGACCCAACAGAAAAACTGTTTTTT | . | TRBJ1-4 | TRBV15 | .
CSANRVETQYF | TGCAGTGCGAACAGGGTTGAGACCCAGTACTTC | . | TRBJ2-5 | TRBV20-1 | .
CASSLGSWEGEAEAFF | TGTGCCAGCAGCTTGGGAAGTTGGGAGGGAGAGGCTGAAGCTTTCTTT | . | TRBJ1-1 | TRBV5-4 | .
CASSHRGLAGAPTGEQFF | TGCGCCAGCAGCCACCGAGGACTAGCGGGGGCCCCTACGGGTGAGCAGTTCTTC | few | TRBJ2-1 | TRBV4-1 | TRBD2
CASSNQGAGELFF | TGTGCCAGCAGCAACCAGGGGGCCGGGGAGCTGTTTTTT | . | TRBJ2-2 | TRBV28 | TRBD1
CASSPLGRDRVQETQYF | TGTGCCAGCAGCCCCTTAGGCCGGGACAGGGTCCAAGAGACCCAGTACTTC | . | TRBJ2-5 | TRBV7-2 | TRBD1
CASSSQTGDQETQYF | TGTGCCAGCAGCTCACAGACAGGAGACCAAGAGACCCAGTACTTC | . | TRBJ2-5 | TRBV5-4 | .
CAWSRTGVVGYTF | TGTGCCTGGAGCAGGACGGGGGTGGTTGGCTACACCTTC | . | TRBJ1-2 | TRBV30 | .
CASSLETGGTLREFF | TGTGCCAGCAGTTTAGAGACAGGGGGGACTTTGAGGGAGTTCTTC | . | TRBJ2-1 | TRBV28 | TRBD1
CASSLRVKVTPGGEQYF | TGTGCCAGCAGCTTAAGAGTTAAGGTGACACCGGGGGGGGAGCAGTACTTC | . | TRBJ2-7 | TRBV7-8 | TRBD2
CASSSHTDEKLFF | TGTGCCAGCAGCTCCCACACCGATGAAAAACTGTTTTTT | . | TRBJ1-4 | TRBV5-4 | .
CASSPGQGGKPQHF | TGTGCCAGCTCACCGGGACAGGGTGGGAAGCCCCAGCATTTT | . | TRBJ1-5 | TRBV18 | TRBD1
CASSFWSGTGRNEQYF | TGTGCCAGCAGCTTTTGGTCCGGGACAGGGCGCAACGAGCAGTACTTC | . | TRBJ2-7 | TRBV5-5 | TRBD1
CASSGIRDTAKNIQYF | TGTGCCAGCAGTGGGATCCGGGACACAGCCAAAAACATTCAGTACTTC | . | TRBJ2-4 | TRBV2 | .
CASSLQGGNTEAFF | TGTGCCAGCAGCTTACAGGGCGGGAACACTGAAGCTTTCTTT | . | TRBJ1-1 | TRBV7-3 | .
CASSPMTGTPYNEQFF | TGTGCCAGCAGCCCCATGACAGGGACCCCCTACAATGAGCAGTTCTTC | . | TRBJ2-1 | TRBV9 | TRBD1
CASSSGGSANTGELFF | TGTGCCAGCAGCTCGGGAGGGTCGGCGAACACCGGGGAGCTGTTTTTT | few | TRBJ2-2 | TRBV5-4 | TRBD2
CASSPLGTGNEQYF | TGTGCCAGCAGTCCACTAGGGACAGGCAACGAGCAGTACTTC | . | TRBJ2-7 | TRBV27 | TRBD1
CAWTHGVYEQYF | TGTGCCTGGACACATGGAGTCTACGAGCAGTACTTC | . | TRBJ2-7 | TRBV30 | .
CASMPWTAAEDTQYF | TGTGCCAGCATGCCCTGGACTGCGGCGGAAGATACGCAGTATTTT | . | TRBJ2-3 | TRBV6-5 | .
CASSEWDRVNQPQHF | TGTGCCAGCAGTGAATGGGACAGGGTGAACCAGCCCCAGCATTTT | . | TRBJ1-5 | TRBV2 | TRBD1
CASSPWTSEQYF | TGTGCCAGCAGCCCCTGGACAAGCGAGCAGTACTTC | . | TRBJ2-7 | TRBV7-6 | .
CASSPEATEAFF | TGTGCCAGCAGCCCGGAGGCCACTGAAGCTTTCTTT | few | TRBJ1-1 | TRBV11-2 | .
CASSLDIVQPQHF | TGTGCCAGCAGCTTGGACATCGTACAGCCCCAGCATTTT | . | TRBJ1-5 | TRBV7-8 | .
CASRVTGGHGGANVLTF | TGTGCCAGCAGGGTTACAGGGGGCCATGGTGGGGCCAACGTCCTGACTTTC | few | TRBJ2-6 | TRBV27 | TRBD1
CASSFSGGFSGANVLTF | TGTGCCAGCAGTTTTAGCGGGGGATTCTCTGGGGCCAACGTCCTGACTTTC | once | TRBJ2-6 | TRBV27 | TRBD2
CAWSTSGDPSGNEQFF | TGTGCCTGGAGTACAAGCGGGGATCCGTCAGGCAATGAGCAGTTCTTC | . | TRBJ2-1 | TRBV30 | TRBD2
CASSLRGAREQYF | TGTGCCAGCAGCTTGCGGGGGGCGCGCGAGCAGTACTTC | once | TRBJ2-7 | TRBV5-4 | .
CASSPTSGGAREQFF | TGTGCCAGCTCACCTACTAGCGGGGGGGCGCGAGAGCAGTTCTTC | . | TRBJ2-1 | TRBV18 | TRBD2
CASSLGWSYNEQFF | TGTGCCAGCAGCTTAGGTTGGAGCTACAATGAGCAGTTCTTC | . | TRBJ2-1 | TRBV7-2 | .